These 21 T cell receptor beta chains were all obtained from the same sample, sequenced in a study of blood T cell repertoires in COVID-19 (TCRdb year 2020). Library preparation was by the immunoSEQ multiplex PCR assay. As stored in TCRdb, this immuneACCESS dataset retains in-frame rearrangements with V and J assigned. A fraction of the clones does not appear; measured against another copy, unresolved V genes explain less than half of the discrepancy, and the remainder lacks a known reason. The sample contains 110,000 to 150,000 clones, 88% of them found a single time. The ten largest clones represent 10% to 13% of the sample. Sequenced sample: peripheral blood. Every receptor here comes from a man aged 45-65 years with active or convalescent COVID-19.

This clone has a handful of counts. V usage is TRBV24-1 and J usage is TRBJ2-7, with D possibly being TRBD1 (7 bases). Trimming removed 3 bases at V and 7 bases at J, with 18 bases between. The CDR3 is 15 residues long. Per germline, CDR1 KGHDR and CDR2 SFDVKD. The chain's CDR3 is CATSDQQGRSGEQYF. CDR3 nucleotides: TGTGCCACCAGTGATCAACAGGGGAGGTCGGGGGAGCAGTACTTC.

The chain uses TRBV3-1 (or the pseudogene TRBV3-2) and TRBJ1-6; 9 bases fit TRBD1. V trimming: 6 bases; J trimming: 5 bases; junction bases outside the gene matches: 8. The CDR3 is made up of 16 amino acids. Germline V gene sequence: CDR1 LGHDT, CDR2 YNNKEL (reference sequence). The CDR3 DNA reads as TGTGCCAGCAGAACGACAGGGGGTGGAGATAATTCACCCCTCCACTTT. Protein product: CASRTTGGGDNSPLHF.

Worth noting for this clone: A read error may produce the germline difference seen at one junction end. The gene calls are TRBV7-7 and TRBJ2-3; D is perhaps TRBD1 (6 bases). The CDR3 is made up of 13 amino acids. The germline V gene encodes CDR1 SSHAT and CDR2 FNYEAQ (reference sequence). DNA of the CDR3: TGTGCTAGCAGCTTGGAGAGGGGGGATACGCAGTATTTT. Protein: CASSLERGDTQYF.

The V and J genes are TRBV28 and TRBJ2-7; 7 positions match TRBD2. The CDR3 runs 14 residues. The V segment lost 10 bases and the J segment 1 base; nucleotides outside the gene matches: 10. Germline V gene data show CDR1 as MDHEN and CDR2 as SYDVKM. DNA for the CDR3: TGTGCCACCTCCGGGCTAGCGGAGTCCTACGAGCAGTACTTC. This encodes CATSGLAESYEQYF.

This chain joins TRBV19 and TRBJ2-3; 9 bases map to TRBD2. CDR3 length: 16 residues. The ends lost 7 bases at V and 6 bases at J; junction bases unmatched: 14. The germline gives CDR1 LNHDA, CDR2 SQIVND (reference sequence). The CDR3 bases are TGTGCCAGTACCCCCCGGCTAGCGGGACCGGGGGATACGCAGTATTTT. This codes for CASTPRLAGPGDTQYF.

The chain recombines TRBV4-1 with TRBJ2-1; 15 bases are a match to TRBD2. J gave up 5 bases and V 1 base, and 6 bases lay outside the gene matches. Germline V gene lookup returns CDR1 MGHRA and CDR2 YSYEKL. This CDR3 spans 18 amino acids. In DNA, the CDR3 is TGCGCCAGCAGCCAAGGATTTGGACTAGCGGGAGGGAACAATGAGCAGTTCTTC. Protein: CASSQGFGLAGGNNEQFF.

The chain links TRBV19 to TRBJ2-7; TRBD1 matches at 7 bases. Germline-derived CDR1 and CDR2 are LNHDA and SQIVND (reference sequence). Germline trimming cut 8 bases from V and 4 bases from J; bases unmatched to any gene: 5. The length of the CDR3 is 12 residues. CDR3 amino acids: CASSGGFYEQYF. The CDR3 coding sequence is TGTGCCAGTTCAGGGGGTTTTTACGAGCAGTACTTC.

With regard to this clone: Other DNA sequences in the same sample also yield this CDR3. The CDR3 here is CASKGSGRSTDTQYF. The DNA of the CDR3 is TGTGCCAGCAAGGGTAGCGGGAGGAGCACAGATACGCAGTATTTT. The rearrangement uses TRBV6-5 and TRBJ2-3; 10 bases align to TRBD2. The V gene's germline CDR1 is MNHEY and CDR2 SVGAGI. CDR3 length: 15 amino acids. J was trimmed by 0 bases and V by 7 bases; bases with no gene match: 4.

The chain employs TRBV18 and TRBJ2-7; 9 bases are a match to TRBD1. This CDR3 contains 15 residues. The V gene's germline CDR1 is KGHSH and CDR2 LQKENI. V lost 1 base, J lost 3 bases, and 4 bases stayed unmatched. The CDR3 region is CASSPQGGQGYEQYF. Here the CDR3 DNA reads TGTGCCAGCTCACCACAGGGGGGACAGGGCTACGAGCAGTACTTC.

This chain links TRBV6-1 with TRBJ2-1; 8 nucleotides align to TRBD2. Germline V CDR1 and CDR2: MNHNS, SASEGT. The CDR3 totals 15 residues. The trim removed 2 bases at V and 2 bases at J, leaving 2 bases unmatched. The CDR3 is CASSETGGAYNEQFF. The CDR3 bases are TGTGCCAGCAGTGAAACGGGAGGGGCCTACAATGAGCAGTTCTTC.

The chain couples TRBV29-1 to TRBJ2-7; weak D call: TRBD2 (5 bases). Trimming cost V 4 bases and J 0 bases, with 7 bases left between them. Germline V gene lookup returns CDR1 SQVTM and CDR2 ANQGSEA. This CDR3 region has 12 residues. CDR3 bases: TGCAGCGTTGGAGGGATCTCCTACGAGCAGTACTTC. Translating it yields CSVGGISYEQYF.

J is TRBJ2-7 and V is TRBV18; the match to TRBD1 covers 7 bases. The CDR3 extends over 16 amino acids. Per the germline V gene, CDR1 is KGHSH and CDR2 is LQKENI. V was pared by 6 bases and J by 0 bases, with 11 bases of the junction left unmatched. The CDR3 loop is CASSRYRGQSSYEQYF. CDR3 DNA: TGTGCCAGCTCCCGATACAGGGGCCAGAGCTCCTACGAGCAGTACTTC.

There are a few counts of this clone. The CDR3 sequence: CSVRRPPAYEQYF. The DNA of the CDR3 is TGCAGCGTTCGGAGGCCCCCCGCCTACGAGCAGTACTTC. The chain uses TRBV29-1 and TRBJ2-7, with D possibly TRBD2 on 5 matching bases. The CDR3 covers 13 residues. Germline V gene sequence: CDR1 SQVTM, CDR2 ANQGSEA. The V end lost 5 bases, the J end lost 2 bases, and 13 bases lay between the germline ends.

V and J are TRBV27 and TRBJ1-2, with TRBD1 matching 9 bases. This CDR3 has 15 residues. The V gene end was trimmed by 4 bases and the J gene end by 5 bases; junction bases not matched to a gene: 8. The germline CDR1 and CDR2 sequences are MNHEY and SMNVEV (reference sequence). The CDR3 coding sequence is TGTGCCAGCAGTTCCCCGACAGGGGGAGTATATGGCTACACCTTC. This encodes CASSSPTGGVYGYTF.

The gene calls are TRBV18 and TRBJ1-5; no clear D. Germline V gene lookup returns CDR1 KGHSH and CDR2 LQKENI. The CDR3 extends over 16 amino acids. V was clipped by 3 bases and J by 3 bases, with 15 bases between them. The CDR3 sequence is CASSPTGSMNNQPQHF. The DNA for the CDR3 is TGTGCCAGCTCACCCACGGGGTCAATGAACAATCAGCCCCAGCATTTT.

The chain has TRBV18 and TRBJ2-3; D is undetermined. The CDR3 length is 11 residues. V lost 3 bases to trimming and J lost 4 bases, with 2 bases between them. In germline, CDR1 is KGHSH, CDR2 LQKENI. The CDR3, as DNA: TGTGCCAGCTCACCCGCAGATACGCAGTATTTT. This gives the protein CASSPADTQYF.

The chain employs TRBV9 and TRBJ1-1; 7 nucleotides align to TRBD1. This CDR3 region has 14 residues. With V trimmed by 4 bases and J by 1 base, 4 bases remained unmatched. Germline CDR1 is SGDLS and CDR2 is YYNGEE. The CDR3 loop is CASSTRQGNTEAFF. The CDR3 nucleotides are TGTGCCAGCAGCACAAGACAGGGGAACACTGAAGCTTTCTTT.

The genes are TRBV18 and TRBJ2-7, with 9 bases identical to TRBD1. The germline CDR1 and CDR2 sequences are KGHSH and LQKENI. This CDR3 contains 12 residues. V lost 8 bases to trimming and J lost 7 bases; unmatched junction nucleotides: 6. In DNA form, the CDR3 reads TGTGCCAGCGCACAGGGGGCGAGTGAGCAGTACTTC. It encodes CASAQGASEQYF.

This clone showed up just a few times. The CDR3 DNA reads TGTGCCAGCAGTCCGCGGACAGCGCCTACCTATGGCTACACCTTC. It is translated as CASSPRTAPTYGYTF. This chain links TRBV6-1 with TRBJ1-2, with D possibly matching TRBD1 (6 bases). Trimming took 5 bases from V and 4 from J, leaving 17 bases between them. The CDR3 spans 15 residues. Germline CDR1 MNHNS, CDR2 SASEGT.

This chain links TRBV2 with TRBJ2-7, with 10 bases matching TRBD2. The CDR3 consists of 14 residues. Germline CDR1 and CDR2: SNHLY and FYNNEI. V dropped 7 bases and J dropped 4; count of bases not matched to a gene: 7. The DNA for the CDR3 is TGTGCCAGCAATCTAGCGGGAGAGCTGTACGAGCAGTACTTC. Amino acids: CASNLAGELYEQYF.

The V and J genes are TRBV9 and TRBJ2-2, with TRBD2 identical over 8 bases. The V and J ends lost 4 bases and 2 bases, in that order; junction bases with no gene match: 7. Germline loops: CDR1 SGDLS, CDR2 YYNGEE. CDR3 length equals 16 residues. The CDR3 region has the DNA TGTGCCAGCAGCCCGCCGGGACTAGTTAACACCGGGGAGCTGTTTTTT. Amino acids: CASSPPGLVNTGELFF. The variable domain in full, with the rest retrieved from reference TRBV9 and TRBJ2-2, is DSGVTQTPKHLITATGQRVTLRCSPRSGDLSVYWYQQSLDQGLQFLIQYYNGEERAKGNILERFSAQQFPDLHSELNLSSLELGDSALYFCASSPPGLVNTGELFFGEGSRLTVL.